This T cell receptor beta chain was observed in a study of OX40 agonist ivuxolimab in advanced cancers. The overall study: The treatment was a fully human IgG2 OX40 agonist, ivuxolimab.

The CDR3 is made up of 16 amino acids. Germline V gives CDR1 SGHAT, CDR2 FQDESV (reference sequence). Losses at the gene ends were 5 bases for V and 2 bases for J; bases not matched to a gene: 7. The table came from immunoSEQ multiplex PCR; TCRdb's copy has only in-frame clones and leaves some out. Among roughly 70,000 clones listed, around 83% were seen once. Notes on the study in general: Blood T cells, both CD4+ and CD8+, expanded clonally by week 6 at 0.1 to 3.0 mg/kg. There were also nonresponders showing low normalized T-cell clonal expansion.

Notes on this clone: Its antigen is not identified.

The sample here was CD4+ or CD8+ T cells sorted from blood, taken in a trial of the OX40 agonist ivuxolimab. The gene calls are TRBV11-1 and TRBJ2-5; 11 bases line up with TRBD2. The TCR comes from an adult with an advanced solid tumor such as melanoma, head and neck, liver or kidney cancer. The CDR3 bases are TGTGCCAGCAGCCCCACTAGCGGGAGTTTACAAGAGACCCAGTACTTC. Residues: CASSPTSGSLQETQYF.